A single T cell receptor (beta chain) is shown here with its context. Authors' processing steps: Reference gene primer amplification in the assay estimated nucleated cell counts. The protocol was immunoSEQ multiplex PCR, while the TCRdb copy is restricted to in-frame clones and leaves out a portion. V and J calls and clone size are copied from that table; D and trimming were computed from the DNA. The sample has a few hundred thousand clones; around 87% are singletons. Participant reports of clinical history set cohort assignment. These data are taken from a study of blood T cell repertoires in COVID-19. For the study at large: The United States, Italy and Spain provided the acute and convalescent COVID-19 samples. In each case, the material was cDNA or gDNA derived from T cells, B-cell-depleted T cells, or PBMCs.

Trimming cost V 3 bases and J 2 bases, with 13 bases left between them. Germline loops: CDR1 LGHDT, CDR2 YNNKEL (reference sequence). There are 15 residues in the CDR3. The sample comprised PBMCs or T cells enriched from blood (not recorded which). The chain has TRBV3-1 (or the pseudogene TRBV3-2) and TRBJ2-5; a weak D match, TRBD2 (5 bases). This sequence was found in a man aged 35-49 years in a cohort exposed to, infected with or recovered from COVID-19 (not recorded which). In DNA form, the CDR3 reads TGTGCCAGCAGCCAGCCTAGACTACTTCAAGAGACCCAGTACTTC. Translating it yields CASSQPRLLQETQYF.